A selection of T cell receptor beta chains follows, all from one sample in a study of read filtering for tumor transcriptome and immune sequencing. Via MiXCR, TCRdb re-called the reads, giving one row per CDR3 protein. Of over 7,500 distinct CDR3 sequences listed, 16% are singletons. Sample: a population of CD138-negative cells sorted from bone marrow. These receptors all come from a donor aged 40 or older with multiple myeloma. Each CDR3 is given with its conserved first and last residue. Each record gives: J gene, V gene, clone size, D gene, CDR3 DNA, CDR3 protein. A D gene is named only where the DNA matches it firmly. Size values are once, few and many counts, or a class for expanded clones, and some rows have none.

j_gene: TRBJ2-1
v_gene: TRBV19
abundance: medium-sized
d_gene: TRBD1
CDR3nt: TGTGCCAGTAGTCCAGGGACAGGTGCCTACAATGAGCAGTTCTTC
CDR3aa: CASSPGTGAYNEQFF

j_gene: TRBJ2-2
v_gene: TRBV6-2/TRBV6-3
abundance: .
d_gene: .
CDR3nt: TGTGCCAGCAGTTACTCGACGGCGAACACCGGGGAGCTGTTTTTT
CDR3aa: CASSYSTANTGELFF

j_gene: TRBJ1-2
v_gene: TRBV30
abundance: many
d_gene: .
CDR3nt: TGTGCCTGGAGCTCGACGGCCATTAACTATGGCTACACCTTC
CDR3aa: CAWSSTAINYGYTF

j_gene: TRBJ2-5
v_gene: TRBV5-1
abundance: many
d_gene: TRBD2
CDR3nt: TGCGCCAGCAGCTACGGGACTAGCGGGGGGATGGAGACCCAGTACTTC
CDR3aa: CASSYGTSGGMETQYF

j_gene: TRBJ2-3
v_gene: TRBV5-1
abundance: many
d_gene: .
CDR3nt: TGCGCCAGCAGCTTGGGGGGGTCTAGCACAGATACGCAGTATTTT
CDR3aa: CASSLGGSSTDTQYF

j_gene: TRBJ2-7
v_gene: TRBV7-9
abundance: medium-sized
d_gene: .
CDR3nt: TGTGCCAGCAGCTCCCTCTGGGGGGCGGGCGAGCAGTACTTC
CDR3aa: CASSSLWGAGEQYF

j_gene: TRBJ2-1
v_gene: TRBV30
abundance: large
d_gene: .
CDR3nt: TGTGCCTGTCCAAAGGAGGGCCATGAGCAGTTCTTC
CDR3aa: CACPKEGHEQFF

j_gene: TRBJ2-5
v_gene: TRBV20-1
abundance: .
d_gene: TRBD2
CDR3nt: TGCAGTGCTAGATCCCCGGGGCGGGGGGAGACCCAGTACTTC
CDR3aa: CSARSPGRGETQYF

j_gene: TRBJ2-2
v_gene: TRBV4-2
abundance: many
d_gene: TRBD2
CDR3nt: TGTGCCAGCAGCGGAGGAGGACTAGCGGCTAACACCGGGGAGCTGTTTTTT
CDR3aa: CASSGGGLAANTGELFF

j_gene: TRBJ2-4
v_gene: TRBV5-1
abundance: many
d_gene: TRBD1
CDR3nt: TGCGCCAGCAGCTTGGAACCAGGGGGTAAAAACATTCAGTACTTC
CDR3aa: CASSLEPGGKNIQYF

j_gene: TRBJ2-1
v_gene: TRBV29-1
abundance: few
d_gene: .
CDR3nt: TGCAGCATTGGGGGGGGCTTAGGAAATGAGCAGTTCTTC
CDR3aa: CSIGGGLGNEQFF

j_gene: TRBJ2-1
v_gene: TRBV4-1
abundance: medium-sized
d_gene: .
CDR3nt: TGCGCCAGCAGCCCCCTAGGCGGTGAGCAGTTCTTC
CDR3aa: CASSPLGGEQFF

j_gene: TRBJ2-3
v_gene: TRBV9
abundance: large
d_gene: TRBD2
CDR3nt: TGTGCCAGCAGCGTAGATGGAGCGGGGGGGGCAGATACGCAGTATTTT
CDR3aa: CASSVDGAGGADTQYF

j_gene: TRBJ2-5
v_gene: TRBV6-6
abundance: many
d_gene: .
CDR3nt: TGTGCCAGCAGTAACCAAGAGACCCAGTACTTC
CDR3aa: CASSNQETQYF

j_gene: TRBJ1-6
v_gene: TRBV6-2/TRBV6-3
abundance: medium-sized
d_gene: .
CDR3nt: TGTGCCAGCGCGTTAAGGGAGTTGCGAGTCTCACCCCTCCACTTT
CDR3aa: CASALRELRVSPLHF

j_gene: TRBJ2-5
v_gene: TRBV5-1
abundance: many
d_gene: .
CDR3nt: TGCGCCAGCAGCCCCGGGACCGACCAAGAGACCCAGTACTTC
CDR3aa: CASSPGTDQETQYF

j_gene: TRBJ2-3
v_gene: TRBV24-1
abundance: many
d_gene: .
CDR3nt: TGTGCCACCAGTGATCCGGCGGGGCCCTCCAGTGGAGATACGCAGTATTTT
CDR3aa: CATSDPAGPSSGDTQYF

j_gene: TRBJ2-4
v_gene: TRBV7-9
abundance: many
d_gene: .
CDR3nt: TGTGCCAGCAGCCCCCAGGCCGGGACTCTAAACATTCAGTACTTC
CDR3aa: CASSPQAGTLNIQYF

j_gene: TRBJ1-5
v_gene: TRBV12-3/TRBV12-4
abundance: many
d_gene: .
CDR3nt: TGTGCCAGCAGTTTAAGGTCTGGGGGGGCGAGTCAGCCCCAGCATTTT
CDR3aa: CASSLRSGGASQPQHF

j_gene: TRBJ1-1
v_gene: TRBV11-2
abundance: many
d_gene: .
CDR3nt: TGTGCCAGCAGCCCCGCGGGGTTACCTGAAGCTTTCTTT
CDR3aa: CASSPAGLPEAFF

j_gene: TRBJ1-4
v_gene: TRBV7-9
abundance: medium-sized
d_gene: .
CDR3nt: TGTGCCAGCTCTAGGTCCGATTCTAATGAAAAACTGTTTTTT
CDR3aa: CASSRSDSNEKLFF

j_gene: TRBJ2-3
v_gene: TRBV5-5
abundance: many
d_gene: .
CDR3nt: TGTGCCAGCAGGGACGTAGGAACAGATACGCAGTATTTT
CDR3aa: CASRDVGTDTQYF

j_gene: TRBJ2-2
v_gene: TRBV30
abundance: many
d_gene: TRBD2
CDR3nt: TGTGCCTGGACTAGCGGGGGGGCGATCGGGGAGCTGTTTTTT
CDR3aa: CAWTSGGAIGELFF

j_gene: TRBJ2-3
v_gene: TRBV9
abundance: many
d_gene: .
CDR3nt: TGTGCCAGCAGCTCTCGGAGGGGAGGTCCCACAGATACGCAGTATTTT
CDR3aa: CASSSRRGGPTDTQYF

j_gene: TRBJ2-1
v_gene: TRBV6-5
abundance: medium-sized
d_gene: .
CDR3nt: TGTGCCAGCATGGGCAGGGGATTCGGGGAGCAGTTCTTC
CDR3aa: CASMGRGFGEQFF

j_gene: TRBJ2-7
v_gene: TRBV7-8
abundance: few
d_gene: .
CDR3nt: TGTGCCAGCGGCATCCACCCGTTGCGTTCCTACGGGCAGTACTTC
CDR3aa: CASGIHPLRSYGQYF

j_gene: TRBJ2-1
v_gene: TRBV5-1
abundance: .
d_gene: TRBD2
CDR3nt: TGCGCCAGCAACTCATCTAGCGGGGACGAGCAGTTATTC
CDR3aa: CASNSSSGDEQLF

j_gene: TRBJ1-1
v_gene: TRBV20-1
abundance: .
d_gene: .
CDR3nt: TGCAGTGCTAGAATGGGGGGGTTGGCTTTCTTT
CDR3aa: CSARMGGLAFF

j_gene: TRBJ2-1
v_gene: TRBV6-6
abundance: .
d_gene: TRBD2
CDR3nt: TGTGCCAGCAAACAAATACCGGGACTAGCGGTCTACAATGAGCAGTTCTTC
CDR3aa: CASKQIPGLAVYNEQFF

j_gene: TRBJ2-5
v_gene: TRBV5-1
abundance: many
d_gene: .
CDR3nt: TGCGCCAGCAGCACTGGACAGCAAGAGACCCAGTACTTC
CDR3aa: CASSTGQQETQYF

j_gene: TRBJ1-6
v_gene: TRBV7-2
abundance: many
d_gene: .
CDR3nt: TGTGCCAGCAGCTTATCCAGGAGGAGCTCCTATAATTCACCCCTCCACTTT
CDR3aa: CASSLSRRSSYNSPLHF

j_gene: TRBJ1-5
v_gene: TRBV2
abundance: many
d_gene: .
CDR3nt: TGTGCCAGCAGTGAATCCTCGGGGACCCTCGGTCAGCCCCAGCATTTT
CDR3aa: CASSESSGTLGQPQHF

j_gene: TRBJ2-3
v_gene: TRBV14
abundance: many
d_gene: TRBD2
CDR3nt: TGTGCCAGCAGCCCGTTAGCGGGCGGTTTCGGAGATACGCAGTATTTT
CDR3aa: CASSPLAGGFGDTQYF

j_gene: TRBJ2-4
v_gene: TRBV27
abundance: many
d_gene: .
CDR3nt: TGTGCCAGCAGTTCCGGACCAAACATTCAGTACTTC
CDR3aa: CASSSGPNIQYF

j_gene: TRBJ2-2
v_gene: TRBV3-1
abundance: many
d_gene: .
CDR3nt: TGTGCCAGCAGCCAAGCCGGGGCACCCACCGGGGAGCTGTTTTTT
CDR3aa: CASSQAGAPTGELFF

j_gene: TRBJ2-3
v_gene: TRBV30
abundance: many
d_gene: .
CDR3nt: TGTGCCTGGGCGGACAACGCAGATACGCAGTATTTT
CDR3aa: CAWADNADTQYF